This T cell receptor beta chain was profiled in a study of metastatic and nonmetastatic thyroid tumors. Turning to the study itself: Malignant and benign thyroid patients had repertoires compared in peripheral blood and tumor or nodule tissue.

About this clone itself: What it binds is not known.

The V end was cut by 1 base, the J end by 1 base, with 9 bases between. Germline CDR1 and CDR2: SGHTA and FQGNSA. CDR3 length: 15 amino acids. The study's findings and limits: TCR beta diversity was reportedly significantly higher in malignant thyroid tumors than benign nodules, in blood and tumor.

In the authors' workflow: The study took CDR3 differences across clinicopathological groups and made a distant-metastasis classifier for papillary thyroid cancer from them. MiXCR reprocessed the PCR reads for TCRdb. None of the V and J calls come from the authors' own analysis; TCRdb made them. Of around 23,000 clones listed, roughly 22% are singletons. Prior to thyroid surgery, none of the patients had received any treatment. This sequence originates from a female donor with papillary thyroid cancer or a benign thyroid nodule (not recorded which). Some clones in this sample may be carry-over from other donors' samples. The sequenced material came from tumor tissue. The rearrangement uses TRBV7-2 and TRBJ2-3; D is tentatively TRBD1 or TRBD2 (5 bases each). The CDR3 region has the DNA TGTGCCAGCAGCTTAGGAATGGGGGGCACAGATACGCAGTATTTT. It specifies CASSLGMGGTDTQYF. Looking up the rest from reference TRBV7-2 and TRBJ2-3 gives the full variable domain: GAGVSQSPSNKVTEKGKDVELRCDPISGHTALYWYRQSLGQGLEFLIYFQGNSAPDKSGLPSDRFSAERTGGSVSTLTIQRTQQEDSAVYLCASSLGMGGTDTQYFGPGTRLTVL.